One sample yielded the 14 T cell receptor beta chains listed below, sequenced in a study of blood T cell repertoires in COVID-19. Using immunoSEQ multiplex PCR, the repertoire was profiled, and TCRdb retains in-frame clones only, with some absent. Of under 300,000 clones listed, over 80% are singletons. The sample comprised PBMCs or T cells enriched from blood (not recorded which). Receptors were obtained from a woman younger than 35 who had recovered from COVID-19.

The chain has TRBV5-5 and TRBJ1-1; 9 positions match TRBD1. This CDR3 has 14 amino acids. J gave up 1 base and V 7 bases, and 5 bases lay outside the gene matches. CDR1 and CDR2 from the germline V gene are SGHKS and YYEKEE (reference sequence). CDR3 region: CASVQGAANTEAFF. CDR3 in DNA: TGTGCCAGCGTACAGGGGGCGGCGAACACTGAAGCTTTCTTT.

This clone appeared a single time. The genes are TRBV2 and TRBJ1-1; 7 bases map to TRBD1. V was pared by 7 bases and J by 6 bases, with 11 bases of the junction left unmatched. Germline loops: CDR1 SNHLY, CDR2 FYNNEI. The CDR3 is 14 residues long. The chain's CDR3 is CASTDYRGGAEAFF. The CDR3 DNA sequence: TGTGCCAGCACGGACTACAGGGGAGGCGCTGAAGCTTTCTTT. The whole variable domain, remainder taken from reference TRBV2 and TRBJ1-1, is EPEVTQTPSHQVTQMGQEVILRCVPISNHLYFYWYRQILGQKVEFLVSFYNNEISEKSEIFDDQFSVERPDGSNFTLKIRSTKLEDSAMYFCASTDYRGGAEAFFGQGTRLTVV.

The gene calls are TRBV19 and TRBJ1-2; 7 bases agree with TRBD1. Germline assignment: CDR1 LNHDA and CDR2 SQIVND (reference sequence). Trimming at V came to 3 bases and at J to 0 bases, leaving 1 base not matched to a gene. This CDR3 contains 14 residues. Here the CDR3 reads CASSMGTANYGYTF. The CDR3 region has the DNA TGTGCCAGTAGTATGGGGACAGCTAACTATGGCTACACCTTC.

The V and J genes are TRBV6-5 and TRBJ2-7; D might be TRBD1 (5 bases). CDR1 is MNHEY and CDR2 is SVGAGI in the germline V gene. This CDR3 is built from 13 residues. Trimming cost V 5 bases and J 2 bases, with 10 bases left between them. The CDR3 is CASSLDRTYEQYF. In DNA, the CDR3 is TGTGCCAGCAGTCTCGACAGAACCTACGAGCAGTACTTC.

The chain employs TRBV24-1 and TRBJ1-3, with a weak D call TRBD1 (5 bases). The V gene lost 7 bases and the J gene lost 3 bases, with 15 bases spanning the gap. From germline, CDR1 is KGHDR and CDR2 SFDVKD. CDR3 length: 15 residues. DNA of the CDR3: TGTGCCACCAGGAAAGGGGTTGACGGTGGAAACACCATATATTTT. It specifies CATRKGVDGGNTIYF.

V gene TRBV3-1 (or the pseudogene TRBV3-2) combines with J gene TRBJ1-3; 8 bases match TRBD1. This CDR3 is 14 amino acids long. The junction had 2 bases not matched to a gene; V was cut back by 4 bases and J by 3 bases. Germline loops: CDR1 LGHDT, CDR2 YNNKEL (reference sequence). The CDR3 nucleotides read TGTGCCAGCAGCCTGACAGGGGATGGAAACACCATATATTTT. This gives the protein CASSLTGDGNTIYF.

V usage is TRBV28 and J usage is TRBJ1-4; no clear D gene. V dropped 3 bases and J dropped 4 bases, with 12 bases sitting between them. CDR3 size: 15 residues. Germline V CDR1 and CDR2: MDHEN, SYDVKM. The chain's CDR3 is CASSFRGDGNEKLFF. CDR3 bases: TGTGCCAGCAGTTTTCGGGGAGACGGTAATGAAAAACTGTTTTTT.

This chain connects TRBV27 to TRBJ2-7; TRBD2 matches at 7 bases. J lost 2 bases, V lost 5 bases, and 3 bases had no gene match. Germline V gene data show CDR1 as MNHEY and CDR2 as SMNVEV (reference sequence). CDR3 length: 13 amino acids. The CDR3 spells CASSAGRAYEQYF. For the CDR3, the DNA is TGTGCCAGCAGTGCGGGGAGGGCCTACGAGCAGTACTTC.

V usage is TRBV18 and J usage is TRBJ1-4, with D possibly being TRBD1 (6 bases). The CDR3 covers 14 residues. Germline V gene lookup returns CDR1 KGHSH and CDR2 LQKENI. V lost 6 bases to trimming and J lost 6 bases, with 14 bases between them. The CDR3 DNA follows: TGTGCCAGCTCCCCCGGGACAACACATGAAAAACTGTTTTTT. Translation gives CASSPGTTHEKLFF. Drawing the rest from reference TRBV18 and TRBJ1-4, the complete variable domain is NAGVMQNPRHLVRRRGQEARLRCSPMKGHSHVYWYRQLPEEGLKFMVYLQKENIIDESGMPKERFSAEFPKEGPSILRIQQVVRGDSAAYFCASSPGTTHEKLFFGSGTQLSVL.

This clone has more than one count but fewer than ten. The chain carries TRBV20-1 and TRBJ1-2, with D possibly matching TRBD1 (5 bases). Germline V gene sequence: CDR1 DFQATT, CDR2 SNEGSKA (reference sequence). The V and J ends lost 4 bases and 8 bases respectively, with 11 bases between them. The CDR3 totals 11 residues. Here the CDR3 reads CSAIPGGGYTF. CDR3 nucleotides: TGCAGTGCTATTCCGGGGGGAGGCTACACCTTC.

This chain links TRBV19 with TRBJ2-3, with 8 bases identical to TRBD1. Germline assignment: CDR1 LNHDA and CDR2 SQIVND (reference sequence). The CDR3 is 17 residues long. Trimming at V came to 5 bases and at J to 2 bases, leaving 12 bases not matched to a gene. The CDR3 spells CASSLRGLTGATDTQYF. CDR3 in DNA: TGTGCCAGTAGTCTAAGGGGCCTGACAGGGGCCACAGATACGCAGTATTTT.

This sequence joins TRBV9 and TRBJ1-4; D gene uncertain. In germline, CDR1 is SGDLS, CDR2 YYNGEE. The length of the CDR3 is 15 residues. V gave up 0 bases and J gave up 5 bases, with 11 bases separating them. CDR3: CASSVANRLNEKLFF. Here the CDR3 DNA reads TGTGCCAGCAGCGTAGCAAACCGCCTAAATGAAAAACTGTTTTTT. The variable domain in full, with the rest retrieved from reference TRBV9 and TRBJ1-4, is DSGVTQTPKHLITATGQRVTLRCSPRSGDLSVYWYQQSLDQGLQFLIQYYNGEERAKGNILERFSAQQFPDLHSELNLSSLELGDSALYFCASSVANRLNEKLFFGSGTQLSVL.

CDR3 sequence reads: CASSLDRGGTEAFF. DNA of the CDR3: TGTGCCAGCAGCTTGGATCGCGGGGGAACTGAAGCTTTCTTT. The V gene is TRBV5-4, the J gene TRBJ1-1; D is perhaps TRBD1 (5 bases). The germline CDR1 and CDR2 sequences are SGHNT and YYREEE (reference sequence). The V end was cut by 0 bases, the J end by 5 bases, with 11 bases between. The CDR3 has 14 residues.

This clone was counted only a few times. The chain uses TRBV11-3 and TRBJ2-1; D may be TRBD2 (7 bases). The V gene lost 2 bases and the J gene lost 6 bases, with 14 bases spanning the gap. The CDR3 covers 15 residues. CDR1 and CDR2 (germline): SGHNT, YENEEA. CDR3 coding DNA: TGTGCCAGCAGCTTAAGTTGGGGGGGGCGCAATGAGCAGTTCTTC. As protein: CASSLSWGGRNEQFF.